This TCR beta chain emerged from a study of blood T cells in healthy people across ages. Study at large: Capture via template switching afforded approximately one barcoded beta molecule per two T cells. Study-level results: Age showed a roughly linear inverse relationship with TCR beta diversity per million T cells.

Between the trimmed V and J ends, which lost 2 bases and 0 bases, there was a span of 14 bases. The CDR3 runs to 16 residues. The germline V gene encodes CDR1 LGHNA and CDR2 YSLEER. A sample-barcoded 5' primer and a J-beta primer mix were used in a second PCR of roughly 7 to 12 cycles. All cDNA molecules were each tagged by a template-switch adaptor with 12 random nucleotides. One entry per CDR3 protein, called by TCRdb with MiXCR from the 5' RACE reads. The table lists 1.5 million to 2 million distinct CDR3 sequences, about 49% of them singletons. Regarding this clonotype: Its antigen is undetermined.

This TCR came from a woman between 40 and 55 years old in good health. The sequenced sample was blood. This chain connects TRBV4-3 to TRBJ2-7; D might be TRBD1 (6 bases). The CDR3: CASSQRDRPSSYEQYF. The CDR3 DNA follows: TGCGCCAGCAGCCAACGCGACAGGCCGAGCTCCTACGAGCAGTACTTC.